Following are 30 T cell receptor beta chains from one sample sequenced in a study of radiation and T cells in renal cell carcinoma. Sequencing was performed with immunoSEQ multiplex PCR; in TCRdb, only in-frame clones are kept and a portion is missing. Found here are 120,000 or so clones, 65% to 85% of them singletons; the top ten hold approximately 6.3%. The sample's time point: blood 2 weeks post-SBRT. Treatment of the sample: 15 Gy SBRT to primary tumor, nephrectomy 4 weeks later. The sample here was blood, taken from a patient whose treatment included radiotherapy and nephrectomy. These receptors were obtained from a man aged 45 to 65 with renal cell carcinoma.

V is TRBV7-6 and J is TRBJ2-5; tentatively, D is TRBD2 (6 bases). V lost 1 base to trimming and J lost 2 bases, with 11 bases between them. CDR3 length: 15 residues. Per germline, CDR1 SGHVS and CDR2 FNYEAQ. The DNA for the CDR3 is TGTGCCAGCAGCTTAGTAGGGAGGACTCAAGAGACCCAGTACTTC. It codes for CASSLVGRTQETQYF.

The sample holds a few counts of this clone. V is TRBV5-1 and J is TRBJ2-3; D unclear. The CDR3 is 14 residues long. Germline CDR1 and CDR2: SGHRS and YFSETQ. V lost 7 bases and J 2 bases, leaving 14 bases between the germline ends. The CDR3 loop is CASRAQSYTDTQYF. CDR3 nucleotide sequence: TGCGCCAGCCGCGCTCAATCATACACAGATACGCAGTATTTT. The full variable domain, completed using reference TRBV5-1 and TRBJ2-3, is KAGVTQTPRYLIKTRGQQVTLSCSPISGHRSVSWYQQTPGQGLQFLFEYFSETQRNKGNFPGRFSGRQFSNSRSEMNVSTLELGDSALYLCASRAQSYTDTQYFGPGTRLTVL.

A single count supports this clone. The junction departs from germline at one end; a sequencing error may be responsible. The chain has TRBV30 and TRBJ2-5; D gene unclear. Looked up from germline, CDR1 is GTSNPN and CDR2 is SVGIG (reference sequence). This CDR3 is 12 amino acids long. The DNA of the CDR3 is TGTACCTGGAGTCTCCTCGGGGAGACCCAGTACTTC. Protein product: CTWSLLGETQYF.

The chain joins TRBV27 to TRBJ2-2, with 10 bases aligning to TRBD2. This CDR3 region has 15 residues. V trimming: 8 bases; J trimming: 6 bases; junction bases outside the gene matches: 9. Germline CDR1 and CDR2: MNHEY and SMNVEV (reference sequence). This CDR3 reads CASRPPSGSSGELFF. The CDR3 DNA follows: TGTGCCAGCCGACCGCCTAGCGGGAGTTCCGGGGAGCTGTTTTTT.

In this sample, this clone turned up a few times. The chain combines TRBV18 with TRBJ2-3; 10 bases map to TRBD2. V gave up 3 bases and J gave up 2 bases; unmatched junction bases: 8. The CDR3 is 17 residues long. Germline CDR1 is KGHSH and CDR2 is LQKENI. CDR3 sequence: CASSPSSGSFVTDTQYF. As DNA, the CDR3 is TGTGCCAGCTCACCTTCTAGCGGGAGTTTTGTCACAGATACGCAGTATTTT.

The CDR3 coding sequence is TGTGCCAGCAGCTTGGACTTGTCCACAGATACGCAGTATTTT. It translates to CASSLDLSTDTQYF. The chain joins TRBV5-4 to TRBJ2-3; D remains ambiguous. With 0 bases removed from V and 2 bases from J, the gap between germline ends came to 7 bases. Per the germline V gene, CDR1 is SGHNT and CDR2 is YYREEE (reference sequence). CDR3 length: 14 residues.

The J gene is TRBJ2-7, the V gene TRBV9; 8 bases align to TRBD2. CDR3 length: 16 amino acids. V dropped 2 bases and J dropped 6; count of bases not matched to a gene: 13. Germline-derived CDR1 and CDR2 are SGDLS and YYNGEE. In nucleotides, the CDR3 is TGTGCCAGCAGCGTTCGGGGGGGTTTCGACCCCAGCGAGCAGTACTTC. Its protein product is CASSVRGGFDPSEQYF.

The chain joins TRBV19 to TRBJ1-1, with D tentatively TRBD1 (5 bases). V was shortened by 4 bases and J by 0 bases, with 12 bases between the two germline ends. The germline CDR1 and CDR2 sequences are LNHDA and SQIVND (reference sequence). The CDR3 spans 15 residues. CDR3 amino acids: CASSRDGTLNTEAFF. Written as DNA, the CDR3 is TGTGCCAGTAGTAGGGACGGAACATTGAACACTGAAGCTTTCTTT.

The J gene is TRBJ1-1, the V gene TRBV6-5, with 8 bases matching TRBD1. This CDR3 is 16 amino acids long. V was clipped by 1 base and J by 2 bases; unmatched bases: 6. Germline CDR1 reads MNHEY; CDR2 reads SVGAGI. The CDR3 DNA follows: TGTGCCAGCAGTTACTTGACAGGGGTGGATAACACTGAAGCTTTCTTT. Its translation is CASSYLTGVDNTEAFF.

The chain joins TRBV7-9 to TRBJ2-2; the D gene is possibly TRBD1 (5 bases). Germline V gene lookup returns CDR1 SEHNR and CDR2 FQNEAQ (reference sequence). Between the trimmed V and J ends, which lost 5 bases and 5 bases, there was a span of 12 bases. This CDR3 spans 14 amino acids. The DNA of the CDR3 is TGTGCCAGCAGCCCCAGGGTTGGAACCGGGGAGCTGTTTTTT. It yields the protein CASSPRVGTGELFF.

The CDR3 sequence is CASGLVMTSSGANVLTF. CDR3 coding DNA: TGTGCTAGTGGTTTGGTAATGACGAGCTCTGGGGCCAACGTCCTGACTTTC. The chain couples TRBV12-5 to TRBJ2-6; no definite D call. Germline values: CDR1 LGHNT, CDR2 FRNRAP. V lost 0 bases, J lost 0 bases, and 9 bases lay in between. The CDR3 spans 17 residues.

This rearrangement joins TRBV5-1 to TRBJ2-1, with D maybe TRBD1 (6 bases). The V and J ends lost 3 bases and 6 bases respectively, with 19 bases between them. Germline values: CDR1 SGHRS, CDR2 YFSETQ. This CDR3 has 16 amino acids. The CDR3 reads CASSSRGPGSLNEQFF. In nucleotides, the CDR3 is TGCGCCAGCAGCTCCAGGGGCCCGGGGTCTCTCAATGAGCAGTTCTTC. Full variable domain (rest looked up from reference TRBV5-1 and TRBJ2-1): KAGVTQTPRYLIKTRGQQVTLSCSPISGHRSVSWYQQTPGQGLQFLFEYFSETQRNKGNFPGRFSGRQFSNSRSEMNVSTLELGDSALYLCASSSRGPGSLNEQFFGPGTRLTVL.

The V and J genes are TRBV7-2 and TRBJ1-2, with TRBD1 identical over 8 bases. There are 14 residues in the CDR3. V was clipped by 3 bases and J by 4 bases; unmatched bases: 4. Germline CDR1 and CDR2: SGHTA and FQGNSA. CDR3 DNA: TGTGCCAGCAGCTTTACAGGGGGGGGCTATGGCTACACCTTC. This sequence encodes CASSFTGGGYGYTF.

The rearrangement uses TRBV28 and TRBJ1-5; D is possibly TRBD1 (5 bases). CDR1 and CDR2 (germline): MDHEN, SYDVKM. Trimming cost V 2 bases and J 1 base, with 15 bases left between them. The CDR3 covers 17 residues. The CDR3 region has the DNA TGTGCCAGCAGTTTAGGGCAGGGCCCTTCGAGCAATCAGCCCCAGCATTTT. Translation gives CASSLGQGPSSNQPQHF.

This chain uses TRBV2 with TRBJ1-2; D gene ambiguous. The germline V gene encodes CDR1 SNHLY and CDR2 FYNNEI. V was shortened by 6 bases and J by 4 bases, with 12 bases between the two germline ends. CDR3 size: 13 residues. CDR3 in amino acids: CASSEEIGYGYTF. The CDR3 nucleotides read TGTGCCAGCAGCGAGGAAATTGGCTATGGCTACACCTTC.

The CDR3 coding sequence is TGTGCCAGCAGCCTGCCCAGGGCGTCCTACGAGCAGTACTTC. Protein sequence: CASSLPRASYEQYF. J is TRBJ2-7 and V is TRBV28; D is possibly TRBD1 (5 bases). The CDR3 spans 14 residues. The V gene lost 6 bases and the J gene lost 1 base, with 13 bases spanning the gap. Germline V lookup: CDR1 MDHEN, CDR2 SYDVKM.

Here the CDR3 DNA reads TGTGCCAGCAGCGGCCGGGACTTGTCCTACGAGCAGTACTTC. It is translated as CASSGRDLSYEQYF. This chain connects TRBV9 to TRBJ2-7; weak D call: TRBD2 (6 bases). Trimming removed 3 bases at V and 1 base at J, with 11 bases between. Looked up from germline, CDR1 is SGDLS and CDR2 is YYNGEE. The CDR3 contains 14 residues.

The chain joins TRBV28 to TRBJ1-1; TRBD1 agrees at 7 bases. Trimming cost V 8 bases and J 7 bases; bases outside gene matches: 16. The CDR3 totals 15 residues. Per the germline V gene, CDR1 is MDHEN and CDR2 is SYDVKM. This chain's CDR3 is CASRKHQGDIGEAFF. CDR3 in DNA: TGTGCCAGCCGCAAACACCAGGGGGATATCGGTGAAGCTTTCTTT.

The genes are TRBV9 and TRBJ2-3; D remains ambiguous. This CDR3 is 14 amino acids long. Germline V gene data show CDR1 as SGDLS and CDR2 as YYNGEE. Between the trimmed V and J ends, which lost 0 bases and 1 base, there was a span of 6 bases. CDR3 sequence: CASSVEARTDTQYF. Here the CDR3 DNA reads TGTGCCAGCAGCGTAGAAGCGCGCACAGATACGCAGTATTTT.

This chain links TRBV9 with TRBJ2-3; tentatively, D is TRBD1 or TRBD2 (5 bases each). CDR1 is SGDLS, CDR2 YYNGEE, per germline. Trimming removed 0 bases at V and 1 base at J, with 12 bases between. The CDR3 is 16 residues long. The CDR3 region is CASSVVGTPRTDTQYF. DNA of the CDR3: TGTGCCAGCAGCGTAGTAGGGACCCCTCGCACAGATACGCAGTATTTT.

The genes are TRBV10-3 and TRBJ1-5; maybe TRBD1 (6 bases). This CDR3 contains 12 residues. Germline V lookup: CDR1 ENHRY, CDR2 SYGVKD. Trimming took 10 bases from V and 5 from J, leaving 12 bases between them. The CDR3 is CATRQADQPQHF. The CDR3, as DNA: TGTGCCACCCGACAGGCCGATCAGCCCCAGCATTTT.

The chain combines TRBV7-9 with TRBJ1-3; D gene uncertain. Germline CDR1 and CDR2: SEHNR and FQNEAQ (reference sequence). The CDR3 sequence is 15 residues long. Trimming took off 1 base at V and 4 bases at J, with 11 bases between the two ends. The CDR3 spells CASSLVEGWGNTIYF. CDR3 sequence (DNA): TGTGCCAGCAGCTTAGTCGAGGGCTGGGGAAACACCATATATTTT.

This chain links TRBV4-3 with TRBJ2-1; 7 bases fit TRBD1. Germline CDR1 reads LGHNA; CDR2 reads YSLEER. Trimming at V came to 1 base and at J to 8 bases, leaving 8 bases not matched to a gene. CDR3 length: 15 amino acids. Here the CDR3 DNA reads TGCGCCAGCAGCCAAGGAGGAGAGGGGGCCCATGAGCAGTTCTTC. Encoded protein: CASSQGGEGAHEQFF.

This clone was found a few times. The V and J genes are TRBV6-4 and TRBJ2-1; 9 nucleotides align to TRBD2. Germline CDR1 is MRHNA and CDR2 is SNTAGT. The CDR3 spans 14 residues. The V gene end was trimmed by 5 bases and the J gene end by 12 bases; junction bases not matched to a gene: 11. The CDR3 sequence is CASSIAGASAPQFF. The CDR3 nucleotides read TGTGCCAGCAGTATAGCGGGAGCGTCTGCCCCGCAGTTCTTC.

The CDR3 DNA follows: TGTGCCAGCAGTTCCGGGACCCTGGATACGCAGTATTTT. It specifies CASSSGTLDTQYF. The chain combines TRBV6-1 with TRBJ2-3; D assignment may be TRBD1 or TRBD2 (5 bases each). The germline V and J ends were trimmed by 5 bases and 6 bases, with 12 bases remaining between them. This CDR3 contains 13 residues. CDR1 is MNHNS and CDR2 is SASEGT in the germline V gene.

The CDR3 spells CASSPGLANTGELFF. CDR3 nucleotide sequence: TGTGCCAGCAGCCCGGGACTAGCGAACACCGGGGAGCTGTTTTTT. The V call is TRBV5-5, the J call TRBJ2-2; 8 nucleotides match TRBD2. Per the germline V gene, CDR1 is SGHKS and CDR2 is YYEKEE (reference sequence). V dropped 4 bases and J dropped 0; count of bases not matched to a gene: 2. This CDR3 comprises 15 residues.

The rearrangement joins TRBV28 to TRBJ1-2, with a possible D match to TRBD1 (5 bases). CDR3 size: 15 residues. Germline V CDR1 and CDR2: MDHEN, SYDVKM. The V end lost 3 bases, the J end lost 8 bases, and 19 bases lay between the germline ends. The CDR3 loop reads CASSFNSGPIKGYTF. The CDR3 DNA follows: TGTGCCAGCAGTTTCAATTCGGGGCCTATCAAGGGCTACACCTTC.

V usage is TRBV6-5 and J usage is TRBJ1-2; 9 bases are a match to TRBD1. The CDR3 is 12 amino acids. V lost 6 bases to trimming and J lost 9 bases; unmatched junction nucleotides: 5. CDR1 and CDR2 from the germline V gene are MNHEY and SVGAGI. Here the CDR3 reads CASSPGQGRYTF. The CDR3 nucleotides are TGTGCCAGCAGCCCAGGACAGGGGCGCTACACCTTC.

This chain connects TRBV7-9 to TRBJ1-1; D is unclear. V was trimmed by 5 bases and J by 1 base, leaving 20 bases between them. Germline V gene lookup returns CDR1 SEHNR and CDR2 FQNEAQ (reference sequence). This CDR3 has 17 amino acids. The CDR3 reads CASSPALGLYSNTEAFF. In DNA, the CDR3 is TGTGCCAGCAGCCCAGCCCTAGGACTATATTCGAACACTGAAGCTTTCTTT.

This chain links TRBV27 with TRBJ2-2, with 13 bases matching TRBD2. Germline V gene lookup returns CDR1 MNHEY and CDR2 SMNVEV (reference sequence). V trimming: 5 bases; J trimming: 4 bases; junction bases outside the gene matches: 4. This CDR3 is built from 16 residues. The CDR3 is CASSEGLAGSTGELFF. The CDR3 bases are TGTGCCAGCAGTGAGGGACTAGCGGGATCCACCGGGGAGCTGTTTTTT.